This passage covers 10 T cell receptor beta chains from one sample sequenced in a study of OX40 agonist ivuxolimab in advanced cancers. The data were produced by immunoSEQ multiplex PCR, yet TCRdb's version contains in-frame clones alone and is incomplete. The sample holds 60,000 to 65,000 clones; 75% to 95% are singletons and the top ten take approximately 5.2%. This specimen was CD4+ or CD8+ T cells sorted from blood, taken in a trial of the OX40 agonist ivuxolimab. The receptors come from an adult with an advanced solid tumor such as melanoma, head and neck, liver or kidney cancer.

The gene calls are TRBV7-2 and TRBJ1-5; D not resolved. The ends were cut back, 6 bases at V and 6 bases at J, with 12 bases in the middle. The CDR3 length is 13 residues. Per the germline V gene, CDR1 is SGHTA and CDR2 is FQGNSA. The CDR3 sequence is CASRLEGSQPQHF. As DNA, the CDR3 is TGTGCCAGCAGATTGGAGGGTAGTCAGCCCCAGCATTTT.

The chain joins TRBV18 to TRBJ1-4; D ambiguous. This CDR3 is 15 amino acids long. Trimming cost V 3 bases and J 0 bases, with 8 bases left between them. Germline V gene data show CDR1 as KGHSH and CDR2 as LQKENI. CDR3: CASSPPGATNEKLFF. The CDR3, as DNA: TGTGCCAGCTCACCCCCCGGAGCAACTAATGAAAAACTGTTTTTT.

The rearrangement uses TRBV5-5 and TRBJ2-7; perhaps TRBD1 as D (7 bases). The CDR3 runs 14 residues. V was trimmed by 4 bases and J by 3 bases, leaving 14 bases between them. Germline V gene sequence: CDR1 SGHKS, CDR2 YYEKEE (reference sequence). The CDR3 nucleotides are TGTGCCAGCAGCCGCGGGGACAGATTCTACGAGCAGTACTTC. This gives the protein CASSRGDRFYEQYF. Full variable domain (outside the CDR3, taken from reference TRBV5-5 and TRBJ2-7): DAGVTQSPTHLIKTRGQQVTLRCSPISGHKSVSWYQQVLGQGPQFIFQYYEKEERGRGNFPDRFSARQFPNYSSELNVNALLLGDSALYLCASSRGDRFYEQYFGPGTRLTVT.

The rearrangement links TRBV5-1 to TRBJ2-3, with D uncertain. Trimming shortened V by 0 bases and J by 4 bases, and 12 bases separated the two germline ends. The CDR3 is 15 amino acids. Germline-derived CDR1 and CDR2 are SGHRS and YFSETQ. This CDR3 reads CASSLASTKADTQYF. Here the CDR3 DNA reads TGCGCCAGCAGCTTGGCAAGCACCAAAGCAGATACGCAGTATTTT.

The chain employs TRBV7-3 and TRBJ2-5; D not resolved. The V end was cut by 3 bases, the J end by 0 bases, with 5 bases between. Looked up from germline, CDR1 is SGHTA and CDR2 is FQGTGA. The CDR3 runs to 13 residues. CDR3: CASSFGYQETQYF. As DNA, the CDR3 is TGTGCCAGCAGCTTCGGATACCAAGAGACCCAGTACTTC.

This clone has only one observation. The chain uses TRBV30 and TRBJ2-5, with D possibly TRBD2 on 6 matching bases. The CDR3 loop spans 11 amino acids. From germline, CDR1 is GTSNPN and CDR2 SVGIG (reference sequence). V was pared by 5 bases and J by 9 bases, with 13 bases between. CDR3 residues: CAWEFGTSQYF. The CDR3 DNA reads as TGTGCCTGGGAATTCGGGACTTCCCAGTACTTC.

J is TRBJ2-7 and V is TRBV6-1, with 7 bases identical to TRBD2. CDR3 length: 15 residues. CDR1 and CDR2 from the germline V gene are MNHNS and SASEGT. Trimming cost V 2 bases and J 0 bases; bases outside gene matches: 4. CDR3 DNA sequence: TGTGCCAGCAGTGAATGGGGCGGGAGCTCCTACGAGCAGTACTTC. Translating gives CASSEWGGSSYEQYF.

This sequence joins TRBV7-3 and TRBJ2-5; 9 positions match TRBD1. From germline, CDR1 is SGHTA and CDR2 FQGTGA. This CDR3 has 15 residues. V shed 5 bases and J 5 bases; nucleotides not matched to a gene: 9. The CDR3 DNA follows: TGTGCCAGCAGCGCAGGGACAGGGACGGTGGAGACCCAGTACTTC. It is translated as CASSAGTGTVETQYF.

The rearrangement joins TRBV9 to TRBJ2-2; 7 bases are shared with TRBD1. J lost 2 bases, V lost 3 bases, and 7 bases had no gene match. The CDR3 contains 16 residues. Germline V lookup: CDR1 SGDLS, CDR2 YYNGEE. The CDR3 region is CASSEPGTANTGELFF. The CDR3 coding sequence is TGTGCCAGCAGCGAGCCCGGGACAGCAAACACCGGGGAGCTGTTTTTT.

The chain has TRBV7-8 and TRBJ2-1, with TRBD1 matching 7 bases. CDR1 and CDR2 from the germline V gene are SGHVS and FQNEAQ. CDR3 length equals 14 residues. The junction had 7 bases not matched to a gene; V was cut back by 6 bases and J by 5 bases. Written as DNA, the CDR3 is TGTGCCAGCAGGACCGGGACAGTGGACAATGAGCAGTTCTTC. Translating gives CASRTGTVDNEQFF. The entire variable domain, with the rest obtained from reference TRBV7-8 and TRBJ2-1, is as follows: GAGVSQSPRYKVAKRGQDVALRCDPISGHVSLFWYQQALGQGPEFLTYFQNEAQLDKSGLPSDRFFAERPEGSVSTLKIQRTQQEDSAVYLCASRTGTVDNEQFFGPGTRLTVL.